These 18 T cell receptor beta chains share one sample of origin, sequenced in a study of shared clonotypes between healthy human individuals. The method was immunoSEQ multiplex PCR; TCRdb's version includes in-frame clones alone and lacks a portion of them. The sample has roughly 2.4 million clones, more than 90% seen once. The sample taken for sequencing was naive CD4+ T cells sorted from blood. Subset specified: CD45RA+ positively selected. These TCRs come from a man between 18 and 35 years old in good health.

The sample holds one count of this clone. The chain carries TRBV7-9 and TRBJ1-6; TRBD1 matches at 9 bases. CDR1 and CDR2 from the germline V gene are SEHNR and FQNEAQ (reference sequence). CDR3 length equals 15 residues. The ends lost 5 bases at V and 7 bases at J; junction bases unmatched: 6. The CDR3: CASSPTGTGNSPLHF. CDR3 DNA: TGTGCCAGCAGCCCCACCGGGACAGGGAATTCACCCCTCCACTTT.

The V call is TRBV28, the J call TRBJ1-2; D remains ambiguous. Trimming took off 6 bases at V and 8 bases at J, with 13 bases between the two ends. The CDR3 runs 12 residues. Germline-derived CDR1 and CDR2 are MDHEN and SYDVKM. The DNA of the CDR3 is TGTGCCAGCAGCTCCACAGAGAACGGCTACACCTTC. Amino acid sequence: CASSSTENGYTF.

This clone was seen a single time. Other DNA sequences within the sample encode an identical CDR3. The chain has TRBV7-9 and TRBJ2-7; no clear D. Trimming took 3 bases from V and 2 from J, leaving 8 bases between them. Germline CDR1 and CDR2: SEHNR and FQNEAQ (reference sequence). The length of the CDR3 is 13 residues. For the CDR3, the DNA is TGTGCCAGCAGCTTCGGCGGAACCTACGAGCAGTACTTC. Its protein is CASSFGGTYEQYF.

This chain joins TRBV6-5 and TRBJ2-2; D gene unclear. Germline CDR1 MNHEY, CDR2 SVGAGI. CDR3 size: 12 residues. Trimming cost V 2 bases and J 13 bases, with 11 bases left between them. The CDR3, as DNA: TGTGCCAGCAGTTACCCCGGCCGCCGGCTGTTTTTT. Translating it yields CASSYPGRRLFF.

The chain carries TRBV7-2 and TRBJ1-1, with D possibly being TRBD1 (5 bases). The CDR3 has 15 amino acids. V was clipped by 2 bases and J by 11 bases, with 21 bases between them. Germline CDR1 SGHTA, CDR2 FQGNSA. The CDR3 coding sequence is TGTGCCAGCAGCTTAAGCTCGGACAAGGGGCTTTTGGCTTTCTTT. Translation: CASSLSSDKGLLAFF. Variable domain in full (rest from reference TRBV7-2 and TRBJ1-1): GAGVSQSPSNKVTEKGKDVELRCDPISGHTALYWYRQSLGQGLEFLIYFQGNSAPDKSGLPSDRFSAERTGGSVSTLTIQRTQQEDSAVYLCASSLSSDKGLLAFFGQGTRLTVV.

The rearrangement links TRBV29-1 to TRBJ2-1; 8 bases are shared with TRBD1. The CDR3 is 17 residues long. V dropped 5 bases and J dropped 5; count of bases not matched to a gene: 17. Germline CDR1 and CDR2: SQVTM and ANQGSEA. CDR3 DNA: TGCAGCGTTACATCAGCCGGGACAGGTGGGAATAACAATGAGCAGTTCTTC. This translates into CSVTSAGTGGNNNEQFF.

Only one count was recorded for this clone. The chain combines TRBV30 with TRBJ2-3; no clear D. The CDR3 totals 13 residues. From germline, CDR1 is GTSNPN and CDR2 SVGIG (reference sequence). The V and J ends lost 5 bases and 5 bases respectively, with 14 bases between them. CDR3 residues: CAWDTKGGDTQYF. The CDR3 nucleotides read TGTGCCTGGGACACAAAGGGCGGAGATACGCAGTATTTT.

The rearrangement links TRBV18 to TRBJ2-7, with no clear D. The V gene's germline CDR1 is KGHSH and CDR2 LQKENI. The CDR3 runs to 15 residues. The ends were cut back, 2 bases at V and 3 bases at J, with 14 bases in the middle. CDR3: CASSPSEGIFYEQYF. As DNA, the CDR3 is TGTGCCAGCTCACCATCGGAAGGAATTTTCTACGAGCAGTACTTC.

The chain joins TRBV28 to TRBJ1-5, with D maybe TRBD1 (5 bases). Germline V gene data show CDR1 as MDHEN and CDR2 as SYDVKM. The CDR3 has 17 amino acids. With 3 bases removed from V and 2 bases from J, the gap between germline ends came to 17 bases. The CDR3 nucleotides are TGTGCCAGCAGTTTCGGGGCCCGGGGAGAAGGCAATCAGCCCCAGCATTTT. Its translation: CASSFGARGEGNQPQHF.

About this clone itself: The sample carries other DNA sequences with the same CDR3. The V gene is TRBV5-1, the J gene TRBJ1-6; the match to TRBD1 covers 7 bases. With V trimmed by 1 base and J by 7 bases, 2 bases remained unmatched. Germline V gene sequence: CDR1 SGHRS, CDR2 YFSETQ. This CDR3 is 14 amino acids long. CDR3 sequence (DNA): TGCGCCAGCAGCTTGCAGGGGGGGAATTCACCCCTCCACTTT. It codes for CASSLQGGNSPLHF. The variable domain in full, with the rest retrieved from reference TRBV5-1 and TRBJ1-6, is KAGVTQTPRYLIKTRGQQVTLSCSPISGHRSVSWYQQTPGQGLQFLFEYFSETQRNKGNFPGRFSGRQFSNSRSEMNVSTLELGDSALYLCASSLQGGNSPLHFGNGTRLTVT.

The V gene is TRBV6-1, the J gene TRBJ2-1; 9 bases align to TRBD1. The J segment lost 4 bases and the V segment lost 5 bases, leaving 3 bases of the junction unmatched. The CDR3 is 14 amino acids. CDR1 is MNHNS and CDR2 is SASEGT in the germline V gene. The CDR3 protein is CASSLDRGYNEQFF. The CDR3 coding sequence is TGTGCCAGCAGTTTGGACAGGGGTTACAATGAGCAGTTCTTC.

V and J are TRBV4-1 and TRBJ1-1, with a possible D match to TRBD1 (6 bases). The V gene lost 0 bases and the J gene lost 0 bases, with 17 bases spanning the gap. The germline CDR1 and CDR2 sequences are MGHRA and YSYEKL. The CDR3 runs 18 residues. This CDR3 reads CASSQDEGRGVLNTEAFF. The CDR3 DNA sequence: TGCGCCAGCAGCCAAGATGAGGGCAGGGGTGTTTTGAACACTGAAGCTTTCTTT.

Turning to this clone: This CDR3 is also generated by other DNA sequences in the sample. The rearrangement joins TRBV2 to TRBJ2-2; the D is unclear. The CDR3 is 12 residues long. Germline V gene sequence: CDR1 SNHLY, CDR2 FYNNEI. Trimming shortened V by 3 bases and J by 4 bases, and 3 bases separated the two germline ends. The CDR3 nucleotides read TGTGCCAGCAGTGAGGGCACCGGGGAGCTGTTTTTT. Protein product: CASSEGTGELFF.

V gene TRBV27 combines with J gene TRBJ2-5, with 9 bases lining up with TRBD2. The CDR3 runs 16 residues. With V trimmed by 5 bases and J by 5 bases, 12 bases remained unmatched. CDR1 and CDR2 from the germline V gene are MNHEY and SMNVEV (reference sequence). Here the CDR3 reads CASSPSPGGRAETQYF. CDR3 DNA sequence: TGTGCCAGCAGTCCATCCCCGGGCGGGAGGGCCGAGACCCAGTACTTC.

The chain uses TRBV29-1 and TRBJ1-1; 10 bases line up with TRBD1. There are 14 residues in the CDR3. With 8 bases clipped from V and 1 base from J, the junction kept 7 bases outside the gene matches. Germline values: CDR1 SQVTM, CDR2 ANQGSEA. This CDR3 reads CSTKGQGKNTEAFF. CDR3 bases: TGCAGCACGAAGGGACAGGGGAAGAACACTGAAGCTTTCTTT.

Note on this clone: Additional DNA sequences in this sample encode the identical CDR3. The CDR3 sequence: CAIGGTGNTIYF. The CDR3 bases are TGTGCCATCGGGGGGACTGGAAACACCATATATTTT. The chain combines TRBV10-3 with TRBJ1-3; D possibly corresponds to TRBD1 (5 bases). Looked up from germline, CDR1 is ENHRY and CDR2 is SYGVKD. The CDR3 is 12 residues long. V gave up 8 bases and J gave up 2 bases, with 7 bases separating them.

In DNA, the CDR3 is TGTGCCAGTAGTATTGGTGGGGGCGTGGATGAGCAGTTCTTC. Its translation is CASSIGGGVDEQFF. V gene TRBV19 combines with J gene TRBJ2-1, with D tentatively TRBD1 (6 bases). V was shortened by 3 bases and J by 8 bases, with 14 bases between the two germline ends. Germline loops: CDR1 LNHDA, CDR2 SQIVND (reference sequence). The CDR3 spans 14 residues.

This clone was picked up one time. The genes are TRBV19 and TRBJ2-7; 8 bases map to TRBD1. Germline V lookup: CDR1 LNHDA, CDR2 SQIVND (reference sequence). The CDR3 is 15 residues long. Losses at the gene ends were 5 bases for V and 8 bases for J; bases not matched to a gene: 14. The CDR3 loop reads CASSPGQGGGVKQYF. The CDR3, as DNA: TGTGCCAGTAGTCCTGGACAGGGTGGGGGAGTGAAGCAGTACTTC.